This TCR beta chain came from a study of OX40 agonist ivuxolimab in advanced cancers. CDR1 and CDR2 from the germline V gene are SGDLS and YYNGEE. The CDR3 runs to 16 residues. The V and J ends lost 3 bases and 6 bases respectively, with 21 bases between them. Repertoires were generated with immunoSEQ multiplex PCR, while TCRdb's copy carries only in-frame clones and drops some. The sample lists about 73,000 clones; approximately 92% were seen once. The chain has TRBV9 and TRBJ1-2, with a tentative D call TRBD1 (5 bases). Sequenced material: CD4+ or CD8+ T cells sorted from blood, taken in a trial of the OX40 agonist ivuxolimab. This receptor was obtained from an adult with an advanced solid tumor such as melanoma, head and neck, liver or kidney cancer. The CDR3 DNA is TGTGCCAGCAGCGCCGTAGGGACTGAGCGAGTTGATGGCTACACCTTC. It encodes CASSAVGTERVDGYTF.